This TCR beta chain came from a study of cytomegalovirus exposure and HLA in healthy donors. This CDR3 has 14 amino acids. Trimming left V 3 bases short and J 8 bases short, with 14 bases between. Germline lookup yields CDR1 SGDLS and CDR2 YYNGEE. Use of 60 Vbeta and 13 Jbeta primers characterized the PCR. Measured with immunoSEQ multiplex PCR; TCRdb has only the in-frame clones, and not every one. The data show 85,000 to 120,000 clones, over 55% seen once. This clonotype was obtained from a female donor in good health and CMV-seronegative. The sequencing input was PBMCs. The gene calls are TRBV9 and TRBJ1-4; D is unclear. CDR3 bases: TGTGCCAGCAGCGCCTCCGACAAGAGCGAAAAACTGTTTTTT. Translated: CASSASDKSEKLFF.